This TCR beta chain derives from a study of PD-L1 blockade in urothelial cancer. About the study: After treatment start, blood was analyzed at 3 weeks (second dose) and at 6 weeks. Study-wide findings and caveats: Durable-benefit patients expanded tumor-associated blood clones more at 3 weeks.

Noted time point: pretreatment peripheral blood. Anywhere from 1 to 8 samples came from each patient, spanning pretreatment and on-treatment. This CDR3 contains 18 residues. Unmatched junction bases numbered 8, after V lost 3 bases and J lost 0 bases. Germline lookup yields CDR1 SGHTA and CDR2 FQGTGA. Only one count was recorded for this clone. No antigen is known for it. Each PCR received spiked synthetic TCR analog templates. Here immunoSEQ multiplex PCR was the method, and the copy in TCRdb shows in-frame clones only, minus some. The sample lists just under 40,000 clones; about 89% were seen once. The chain has TRBV7-3 and TRBJ2-1; TRBD2 matches 10 bases. The specimen comprised PBMCs, sampled around atezolizumab (anti-PD-L1) treatment. This clonotype originated in a woman between 55 and 75 years old with urothelial cancer. The CDR3 bases are TGTGCCAGCAGCTTTAGAAGCGGGAGGGGCAGCTCCTACAATGAGCAGTTCTTC. The encoded protein is CASSFRSGRGSSYNEQFF.